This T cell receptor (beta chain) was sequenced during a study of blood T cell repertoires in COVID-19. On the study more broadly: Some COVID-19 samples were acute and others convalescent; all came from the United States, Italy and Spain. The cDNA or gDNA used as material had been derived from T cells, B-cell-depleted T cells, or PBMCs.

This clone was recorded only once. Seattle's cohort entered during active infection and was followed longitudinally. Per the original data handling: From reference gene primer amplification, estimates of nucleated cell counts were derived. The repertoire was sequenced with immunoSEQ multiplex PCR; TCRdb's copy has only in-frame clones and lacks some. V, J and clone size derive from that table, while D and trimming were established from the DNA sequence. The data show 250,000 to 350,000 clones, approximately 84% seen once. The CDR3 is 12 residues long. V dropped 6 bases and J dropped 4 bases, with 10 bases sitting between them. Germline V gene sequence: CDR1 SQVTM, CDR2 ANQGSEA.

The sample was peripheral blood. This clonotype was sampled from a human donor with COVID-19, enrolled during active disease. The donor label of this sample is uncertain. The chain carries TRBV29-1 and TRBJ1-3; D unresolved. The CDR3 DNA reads TGCAGCGTCCACACAAACGGAAACACCATATATTTT. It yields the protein CSVHTNGNTIYF.